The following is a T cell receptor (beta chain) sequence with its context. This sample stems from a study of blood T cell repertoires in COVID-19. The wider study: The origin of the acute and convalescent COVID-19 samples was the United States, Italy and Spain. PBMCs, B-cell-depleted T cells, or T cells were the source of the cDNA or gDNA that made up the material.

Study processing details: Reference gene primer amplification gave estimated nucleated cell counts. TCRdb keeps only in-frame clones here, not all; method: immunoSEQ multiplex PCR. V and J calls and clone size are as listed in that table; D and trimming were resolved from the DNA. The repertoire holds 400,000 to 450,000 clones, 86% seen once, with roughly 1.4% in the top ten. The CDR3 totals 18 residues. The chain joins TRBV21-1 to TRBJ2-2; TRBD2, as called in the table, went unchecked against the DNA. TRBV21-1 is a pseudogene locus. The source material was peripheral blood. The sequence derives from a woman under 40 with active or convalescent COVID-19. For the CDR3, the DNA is TGTGCCAGCAGCAAATGTCTCGGGGAGGTCCTGAACACCGGGGAGCTGTTTTTT. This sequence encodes CASSKCLGEVLNTGELFF.